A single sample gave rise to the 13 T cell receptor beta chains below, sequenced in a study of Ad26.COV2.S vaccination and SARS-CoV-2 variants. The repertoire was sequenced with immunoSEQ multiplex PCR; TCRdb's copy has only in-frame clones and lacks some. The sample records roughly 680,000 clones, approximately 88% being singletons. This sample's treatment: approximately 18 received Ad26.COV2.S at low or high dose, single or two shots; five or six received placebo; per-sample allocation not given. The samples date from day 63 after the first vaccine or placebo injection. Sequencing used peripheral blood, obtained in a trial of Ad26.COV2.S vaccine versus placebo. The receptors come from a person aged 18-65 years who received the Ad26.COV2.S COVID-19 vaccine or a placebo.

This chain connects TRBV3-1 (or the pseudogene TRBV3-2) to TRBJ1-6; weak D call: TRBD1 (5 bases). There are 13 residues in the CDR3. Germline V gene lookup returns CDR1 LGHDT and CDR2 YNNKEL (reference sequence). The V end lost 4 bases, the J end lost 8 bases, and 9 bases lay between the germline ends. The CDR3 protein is CASSRTTDSPLHF. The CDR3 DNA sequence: TGTGCCAGCAGCCGAACGACAGATTCACCCCTCCACTTT.

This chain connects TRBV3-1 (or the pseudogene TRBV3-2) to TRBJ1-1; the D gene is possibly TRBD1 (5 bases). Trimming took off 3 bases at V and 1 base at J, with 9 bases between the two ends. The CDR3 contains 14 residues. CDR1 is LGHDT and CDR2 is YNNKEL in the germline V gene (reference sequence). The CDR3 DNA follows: TGTGCCAGCAGCCATACCGACAGGAACACTGAAGCTTTCTTT. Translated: CASSHTDRNTEAFF.

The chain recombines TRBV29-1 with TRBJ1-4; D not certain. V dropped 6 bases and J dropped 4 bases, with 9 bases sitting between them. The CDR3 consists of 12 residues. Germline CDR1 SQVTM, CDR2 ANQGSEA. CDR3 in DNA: TGCAGCGTAAAGCAGTTTAATGAAAAACTGTTTTTT. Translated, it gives CSVKQFNEKLFF.

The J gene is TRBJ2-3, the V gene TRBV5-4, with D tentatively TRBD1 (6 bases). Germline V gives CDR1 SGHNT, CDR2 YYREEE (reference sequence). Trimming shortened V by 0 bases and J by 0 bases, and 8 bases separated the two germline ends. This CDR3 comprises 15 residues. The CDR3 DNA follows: TGTGCCAGCAGCTTGGCCCAGGGGAGCACAGATACGCAGTATTTT. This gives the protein CASSLAQGSTDTQYF.

CDR3: CASSPRGPYEQYF. CDR3 nucleotide sequence: TGTGCCAGCAGCCCCAGGGGCCCCTACGAGCAGTACTTC. The rearrangement uses TRBV7-2 and TRBJ2-7; D is perhaps TRBD1 (6 bases). The CDR3 runs to 13 residues. Germline-derived CDR1 and CDR2 are SGHTA and FQGNSA. The V and J ends lost 5 bases and 2 bases respectively, with 10 bases between them.

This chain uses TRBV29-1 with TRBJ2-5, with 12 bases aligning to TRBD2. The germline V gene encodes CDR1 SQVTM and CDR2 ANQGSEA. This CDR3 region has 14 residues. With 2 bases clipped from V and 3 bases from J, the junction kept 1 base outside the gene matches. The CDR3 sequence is CSVELAGGEETQYF. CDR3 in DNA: TGCAGCGTTGAACTAGCGGGGGGGGAAGAGACCCAGTACTTC.

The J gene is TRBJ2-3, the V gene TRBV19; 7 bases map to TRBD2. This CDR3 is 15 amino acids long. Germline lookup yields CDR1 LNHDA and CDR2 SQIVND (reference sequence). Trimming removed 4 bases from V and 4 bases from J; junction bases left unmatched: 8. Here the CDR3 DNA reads TGTGCCAGTAGTACACTGGGAGGGTGGCCAGATACGCAGTATTTT. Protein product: CASSTLGGWPDTQYF. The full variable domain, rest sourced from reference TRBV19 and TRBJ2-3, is DGGITQSPKYLFRKEGQNVTLSCEQNLNHDAMYWYRQDPGQGLRLIYYSQIVNDFQKGDIAEGYSVSREKKESFPLTVTSAQKNPTAFYLCASSTLGGWPDTQYFGPGTRLTVL.

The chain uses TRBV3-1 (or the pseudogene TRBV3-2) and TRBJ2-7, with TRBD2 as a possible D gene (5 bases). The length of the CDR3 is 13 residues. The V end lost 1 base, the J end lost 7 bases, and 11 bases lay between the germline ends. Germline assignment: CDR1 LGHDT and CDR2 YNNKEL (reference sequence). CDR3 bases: TGTGCCAGCAGCCAAGTAGACCCGGGGGAGCAGTACTTC. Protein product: CASSQVDPGEQYF.

The CDR3 sequence: CASSLRNRALGDTQYF. Written as DNA, the CDR3 is TGCGCCAGCAGCTTACGGAACAGGGCCCTCGGGGATACGCAGTATTTT. The chain employs TRBV5-1 and TRBJ2-3; D perhaps matches TRBD1 (6 bases). The V gene's germline CDR1 is SGHRS and CDR2 YFSETQ. The CDR3 spans 16 residues. The germline V and J ends were trimmed by 2 bases and 6 bases, with 19 bases remaining between them.

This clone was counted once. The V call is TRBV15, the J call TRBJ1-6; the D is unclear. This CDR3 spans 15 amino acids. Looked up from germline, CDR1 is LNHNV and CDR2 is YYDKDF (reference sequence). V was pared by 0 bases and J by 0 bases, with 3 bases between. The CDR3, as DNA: TGTGCCACCAGCAGAGACAGCTCCTATAATTCACCCCTCCACTTT. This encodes CATSRDSSYNSPLHF. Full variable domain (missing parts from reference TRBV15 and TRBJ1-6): DAMVIQNPRYQVTQFGKPVTLSCSQTLNHNVMYWYQQKSSQAPKLLFHYYDKDFNNEADTPDNFQSRRPNTSFCFLDIRSPGLGDTAMYLCATSRDSSYNSPLHFGNGTRLTVT.

CDR3 sequence (DNA): TGTGCCAGCAGCCAAGGATCTAGCGGGACCCGGGAGCAGTTCTTC. Translated: CASSQGSSGTREQFF. This chain links TRBV4-2 with TRBJ2-1, with 9 bases that match TRBD2. J gave up 10 bases and V 1 base, and 8 bases lay outside the gene matches. CDR3 length equals 15 residues. The germline CDR1 and CDR2 sequences are LGHNA and YNFKEQ.

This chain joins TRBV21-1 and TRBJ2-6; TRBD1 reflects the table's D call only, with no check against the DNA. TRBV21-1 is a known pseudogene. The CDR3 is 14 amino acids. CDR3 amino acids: CARGTDSGANVLTF. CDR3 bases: TGTGCCAGAGGGACAGACTCTGGGGCCAACGTCCTGACTTTC.

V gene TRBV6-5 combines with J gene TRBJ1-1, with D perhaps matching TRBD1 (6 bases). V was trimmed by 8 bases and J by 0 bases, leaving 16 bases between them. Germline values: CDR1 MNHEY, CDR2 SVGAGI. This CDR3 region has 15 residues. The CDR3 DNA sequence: TGTGCCAGCGGGGACTACAGGGAGGTGAACACTGAAGCTTTCTTT. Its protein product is CASGDYREVNTEAFF.